This T cell receptor (beta chain) emerged from a study of neurological immune-mediated disorders. General study points: The highest TCR clonal expansion occurred in HTLV-1-associated myelopathy; multiple sclerosis fell below healthy controls. TCR-beta repertoires seemed private in all groups, with no expanded CDR3 amino acid sequences shared.

This clonotype occurred many times. Its target is unknown. As for the cDNA, it was generated by 5'RACE with 10-nucleotide random UMIs. TCRdb called the 5' RACE reads again in MiXCR, with one record for every CDR3 protein. Found here are approximately 40,000 distinct CDR3 sequences, about 14% of them singletons; the top ten hold less than 4.5%. The sorted libraries were prepared using around 910,000 CD4+ or CD8+ T cells that had themselves been sorted. Trimming removed 4 bases from V and 4 bases from J; junction bases left unmatched: 10. The V gene's germline CDR1 is SGHKS and CDR2 YYEKEE (reference sequence). The CDR3 has 15 residues.

The clonotype was recovered from a woman in her sixties with HTLV-1-associated myelopathy (HAM/TSP). Sequencing used CD4+ T cells from blood. The rearrangement joins TRBV5-5 to TRBJ1-2; TRBD1 matches 7 bases. In DNA form, the CDR3 reads TGTGCCAGCAGCCCAGGACAGGCTAGGAGCTATGGCTACACCTTC. Amino acids: CASSPGQARSYGYTF.